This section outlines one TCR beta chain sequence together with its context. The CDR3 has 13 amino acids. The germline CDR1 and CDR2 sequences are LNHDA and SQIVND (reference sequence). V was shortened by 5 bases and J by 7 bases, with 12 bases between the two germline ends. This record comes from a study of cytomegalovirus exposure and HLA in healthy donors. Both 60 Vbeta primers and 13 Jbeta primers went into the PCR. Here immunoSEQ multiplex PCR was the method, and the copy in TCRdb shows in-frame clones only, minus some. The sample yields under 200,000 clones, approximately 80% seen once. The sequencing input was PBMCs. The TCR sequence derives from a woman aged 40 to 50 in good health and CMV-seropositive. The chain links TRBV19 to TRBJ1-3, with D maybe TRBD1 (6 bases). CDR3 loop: CASSGQSGNTIYF. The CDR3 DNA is TGTGCCAGTAGTGGACAGTCCGGGAACACCATATATTTT.